The rows below give T cell receptor beta chains drawn from one sample of a study of blood T cells in healthy people across ages. MiXCR was run by TCRdb on the 5' RACE reads, yielding one entry per CDR3 protein. The sample includes about 800,000 distinct CDR3 sequences, roughly 60% of them seen just once. The sample was blood. These receptor sequences come from a man aged 25-40 years in good health. Each CDR3 is given without its conserved first and last residue.

>TRBV4-3
ASSQDQVSPLH
>TRBV5-5
ASSFRGPEQF
>TRBV10-3
AARGGSYNEQF
>TRBV5-1
ASRSTGSSYNSPLH
>TRBV9
ASSFSGTPGEGYT
>TRBV29-1
SVEGVGETQY
>TRBV7-2
ASSDPSKEKLF
>TRBV27
ASSRSGNEQF
>TRBV6-1
ASYPGTTTETQY
>TRBV10-3
AIRDGRNPPLH
>TRBV3-1
ASSSEREKQETQY
>TRBV28
ASSLFLAGERYEQF
>TRBV15
ATSRDLAETRY
>TRBV28
ASSPSGSLWNEQF
>TRBV6-6
ASSSRYLGQGEETQY
>TRBV20-1
SARAGTASNNEKLF
>TRBV7-2
ASSLVSGTSGSLTQY
>TRBV25-1
ASSELVHPDNSPLH
>TRBV6-1
ASSQMVQVPYGYT
>TRBV6-5
ASSYFGQAEETQY
>TRBV9
ASSVTGEKLF
>TRBV20-1
SASGGSNTEAF
>TRBV6-5
ASSYSRGYEQY
>TRBV5-6
ASSGTSGRNEQY
>TRBV28
ASSRQGPRGYEQY
>TRBV3-1
ASSLRNGASATEAF
>TRBV20-1
SALFGGNSYEQY
>TRBV7-2
ASSPSPGPPGNIQY
>TRBV7-8
ASSLRGSEAYEQY
>TRBV4-3
ASSPGGTSGVYEQY
>TRBV5-1
ASSLRTGNSPLH
>TRBV20-1
SASDRAVEKLF
>TRBV10-3
AISAGQLSSGANVLT
>TRBV14
ASSQDYGRGNIQY
>TRBV6-2/TRBV6-3
ASSATGRGYT
>TRBV10-3
AISVAGGGRDTQY
>TRBV4-2
ASSQGGQGVYEQY
>TRBV20-1
SVQRSYEQY
>TRBV5-1
ASSINTGDQETQY
>TRBV24-1
ATSGVTGRRPEQF
>TRBV6-1
ASGPNYEQY
>TRBV7-2
ASSSNGDQETQY
>TRBV4-2
ASSQAGELSYEQY
>TRBV4-1
ASSGLAGERETQY
>TRBV20-1
SANSPGGYNEQY
>TRBV4-2
ASSRYLQNLGSDTEAF
>TRBV15
ATSRDPGVSYEQY
>TRBV18
ASQQGTGNYEQY